Presented here are 25 T cell receptor beta chains from one specimen sequenced in a study of Ad26.COV2.S vaccination and SARS-CoV-2 variants. Method: immunoSEQ multiplex PCR; TCRdb's copy keeps in-frame clones and lacks some. The data hold roughly 100,000 clones, with around 80% observed a single time. Source: peripheral blood, taken after recovery from COVID-19. These receptors were taken from a human donor who had recovered from COVID-19.

The chain combines TRBV11-2 with TRBJ1-4; D might be TRBD1 (6 bases). Trimming pared 2 bases from V and 7 bases from J, leaving 14 bases between. Per germline, CDR1 SGHAT and CDR2 FQNNGV. CDR3 length equals 15 residues. The CDR3 DNA sequence: TGTGCCAGCAGCTTAAACAGCGGAGGGGGTGAAAAACTGTTTTTT. Translation: CASSLNSGGGEKLFF.

V gene TRBV11-2 combines with J gene TRBJ2-3, with a tentative D call TRBD2 (5 bases). This CDR3 is 13 amino acids long. The germline V and J ends were trimmed by 5 bases and 4 bases, with 10 bases remaining between them. The V gene's germline CDR1 is SGHAT and CDR2 FQNNGV. This CDR3 reads CASSPRESDTQYF. The DNA of the CDR3 is TGTGCCAGCAGCCCCCGGGAATCAGATACGCAGTATTTT.

The chain has TRBV12-5 and TRBJ1-2, with TRBD1 identical over 11 bases. The ends lost 3 bases at V and 4 bases at J; junction bases unmatched: 7. The CDR3 runs to 16 residues. CDR1 and CDR2 (germline): LGHNT, FRNRAP. The CDR3 bases are TGTGCTAGTGGTTTTCCGACCGGGACAGGGGGCTATGGCTACACCTTC. Its protein is CASGFPTGTGGYGYTF.

The chain carries TRBV9 and TRBJ2-6; D ambiguous. The germline V gene encodes CDR1 SGDLS and CDR2 YYNGEE. The V end was cut by 4 bases, the J end by 1 base, with 9 bases between. This CDR3 contains 15 residues. The CDR3 sequence is CASSPPGSGANVLTF. CDR3 nucleotides: TGTGCCAGCAGCCCCCCGGGTTCTGGGGCCAACGTCCTGACTTTC.

This rearrangement joins TRBV29-1 to TRBJ1-4; no definite D call. The length of the CDR3 is 13 residues. V lost 7 bases and J 3 bases, leaving 12 bases between the germline ends. Germline values: CDR1 SQVTM, CDR2 ANQGSEA. This chain's CDR3 is CSAGRAANEKLFF. DNA of the CDR3: TGCAGCGCGGGCCGGGCGGCTAATGAAAAACTGTTTTTT.

This clone was found once. The CDR3 coding sequence is TGCGCCAGCAATATCAGGGAAAGGGATGAGCAGTTCTTC. Translated, it gives CASNIRERDEQFF. The chain combines TRBV5-1 with TRBJ2-1, with D perhaps matching TRBD1 (5 bases). Germline values: CDR1 SGHRS, CDR2 YFSETQ. This CDR3 contains 13 residues. Trimming removed 6 bases from V and 8 bases from J, with 15 bases in between.

The chain is built from TRBV28 and TRBJ1-2; 11 bases line up with TRBD1. V lost 2 bases to trimming and J lost 4 bases; unmatched junction nucleotides: 3. The CDR3 is made up of 15 amino acids. In germline, CDR1 is MDHEN, CDR2 SYDVKM. The CDR3 loop reads CASSLRTGGVYGYTF. The CDR3 region has the DNA TGTGCCAGCAGTTTAAGGACAGGGGGCGTCTATGGCTACACCTTC.

The gene calls are TRBV9 and TRBJ2-2; no clear D gene. Trimming stripped 0 bases from V and 3 bases from J, with 6 bases between. The CDR3 runs 14 residues. Germline V gene lookup returns CDR1 SGDLS and CDR2 YYNGEE. Here the CDR3 reads CASSVGGDTGELFF. CDR3 sequence (DNA): TGTGCCAGCAGCGTAGGGGGTGACACCGGGGAGCTGTTTTTT. The whole variable domain, filled in from reference TRBV9 and TRBJ2-2, reads DSGVTQTPKHLITATGQRVTLRCSPRSGDLSVYWYQQSLDQGLQFLIQYYNGEERAKGNILERFSAQQFPDLHSELNLSSLELGDSALYFCASSVGGDTGELFFGEGSRLTVL.

This clone was counted between two and nine times. The chain employs TRBV19 and TRBJ1-6, with 8 nucleotides matching TRBD1. Germline V gene lookup returns CDR1 LNHDA and CDR2 SQIVND (reference sequence). Losses at the gene ends were 5 bases for V and 10 bases for J; bases not matched to a gene: 7. CDR3 length: 14 amino acids. The CDR3 reads CASSPGQARSPLHF. CDR3 sequence (DNA): TGTGCCAGTAGTCCGGGACAGGCTCGATCACCCCTCCACTTT.

J is TRBJ2-1 and V is TRBV9; D may be TRBD2 (6 bases). Germline values: CDR1 SGDLS, CDR2 YYNGEE. The CDR3 runs to 15 residues. The V end was cut by 1 base, the J end by 7 bases, with 15 bases between. The CDR3 here is CASSVYGTEINEQFF. The CDR3 nucleotides read TGTGCCAGCAGCGTATACGGGACTGAGATTAATGAGCAGTTCTTC.

The chain couples TRBV5-1 to TRBJ2-7, with 10 bases aligning to TRBD1. V lost 4 bases, J lost 3 bases, and 13 bases stayed unmatched. The CDR3 sequence is 17 residues long. In germline, CDR1 is SGHRS, CDR2 YFSETQ. CDR3 in amino acids: CASSTEGLGTGDYEQYF. The DNA for the CDR3 is TGCGCCAGCAGCACGGAGGGGTTAGGGACAGGGGACTACGAGCAGTACTTC.

The J gene is TRBJ2-7, the V gene TRBV3-1 (or the pseudogene TRBV3-2); 10 bases agree with TRBD2. V lost 2 bases, J lost 2 bases, and 3 bases stayed unmatched. Germline CDR1 is LGHDT and CDR2 is YNNKEL (reference sequence). The CDR3 length is 15 residues. CDR3 bases: TGTGCCAGCAGCCAAACTAGCGGGGCAGCCTACGAGCAGTACTTC. Residues: CASSQTSGAAYEQYF.

About this clone: Compared with germline, one end of the junction differs, possibly owing to a read error. The chain recombines TRBV5-5 with TRBJ1-2; 10 bases agree with TRBD1. The V gene's germline CDR1 is SGHKS and CDR2 YYEKEE (reference sequence). This CDR3 comprises 17 residues. CDR3 DNA: TGCGCCAGCAGCTTGGTTATAGGACAGGGGGGGGACTATGGCTACACCTTC. This sequence encodes CASSLVIGQGGDYGYTF. Drawing the rest from reference TRBV5-5 and TRBJ1-2, the complete variable domain is DAGVTQSPTHLIKTRGQQVTLRCSPISGHKSVSWYQQVLGQGPQFIFQYYEKEERGRGNFPDRFSARQFPNYSSELNVNALLLGDSALYLCASSLVIGQGGDYGYTFGSGTRLTVV.

This clone was observed once. V gene TRBV9 combines with J gene TRBJ1-6; D remains unclear. Germline-derived CDR1 and CDR2 are SGDLS and YYNGEE. This CDR3 is 16 amino acids long. V lost 0 bases to trimming and J lost 4 bases, with 11 bases between them. CDR3 coding DNA: TGTGCCAGCAGCGTAGGGGATAGAGGGTATAATTCACCCCTCCACTTT. Its translation is CASSVGDRGYNSPLHF.

The chain couples TRBV15 to TRBJ1-2; TRBD1 might be the D (5 bases). This CDR3 region has 13 residues. V lost 8 bases to trimming and J lost 3 bases, with 13 bases between them. Per the germline V gene, CDR1 is LNHNV and CDR2 is YYDKDF (reference sequence). The CDR3 DNA is TGTGCCACCTCCCCCGGGACTCACTATGGCTACACCTTC. It encodes CATSPGTHYGYTF.

The chain combines TRBV23-1 with TRBJ2-4; the D gene is possibly TRBD2 (6 bases). TRBV23-1 qualifies as an ORF whose function is uncertain. The V end was cut by 1 base, the J end by 2 bases, with 9 bases between. This CDR3 is 15 amino acids long. DNA of the CDR3: TGCGCCAGCAGTCAATGCGGGGTAACCAAAAACATTCAGTACTTC. Amino acids: CASSQCGVTKNIQYF.

The rearrangement uses TRBV5-6 and TRBJ2-5; D is ambiguous. Germline V gives CDR1 SGHDT, CDR2 YYEEEE. The V gene lost 2 bases and the J gene lost 2 bases, with 7 bases spanning the gap. The CDR3 totals 13 residues. The CDR3: CASSFPPQETQYF. Here the CDR3 DNA reads TGTGCCAGCAGCTTCCCCCCACAAGAGACCCAGTACTTC.

This clone was found a few times. The gene calls are TRBV3-1 (or the pseudogene TRBV3-2) and TRBJ1-1; no definite D call. Germline V gene lookup returns CDR1 LGHDT and CDR2 YNNKEL (reference sequence). The CDR3 is 15 amino acids. Trimming shortened V by 4 bases and J by 0 bases, and 12 bases separated the two germline ends. CDR3 DNA: TGTGCCAGCAGCCGTAGGGAGGGCTTGAACACTGAAGCTTTCTTT. Protein: CASSRREGLNTEAFF.

The gene calls are TRBV14 and TRBJ2-3; TRBD2 might be the D (5 bases). V lost 4 bases and J 1 base, leaving 12 bases between the germline ends. The CDR3 runs 15 residues. The germline V gene encodes CDR1 SGHDN and CDR2 FVKESK. CDR3 nucleotides: TGTGCCAGCAGCCGTACATTGGAGGGCACAGATACGCAGTATTTT. Its translation is CASSRTLEGTDTQYF.

The chain links TRBV2 to TRBJ1-6; unclear D gene. This CDR3 comprises 13 residues. Per germline, CDR1 SNHLY and CDR2 FYNNEI. V gave up 6 bases and J gave up 8 bases, with 11 bases separating them. The CDR3 bases are TGTGCCAGCAGCGCCAACCCCTATTCACCCCTCCACTTT. It codes for CASSANPYSPLHF.

The J gene is TRBJ1-1, the V gene TRBV5-4; D call uncertain. The CDR3 spans 16 residues. The germline V gene has CDR1 SGHNT and CDR2 YYREEE (reference sequence). V lost 0 bases and J lost 2, with 14 bases in between. CDR3 sequence reads: CASSLAGRLINTEAFF. The CDR3 coding sequence is TGTGCCAGCAGCTTGGCAGGTCGGCTGATCAACACTGAAGCTTTCTTT.

The chain recombines TRBV11-2 with TRBJ2-1; possibly TRBD1 or TRBD2 for D (6 bases each). The germline V gene has CDR1 SGHAT and CDR2 FQNNGV. The CDR3 spans 16 residues. Trimming stripped 1 base from V and 0 bases from J, with 10 bases between. In DNA, the CDR3 is TGTGCCAGCAGCTTAGTCGGGGGCGTCTCCTACAATGAGCAGTTCTTC. Its protein is CASSLVGGVSYNEQFF.

This clone came up a few times. The chain combines TRBV5-1 with TRBJ1-4; 7 nucleotides align to TRBD1. Trimming took 3 bases from V and 3 from J; bases not matched to a gene: 5. There are 15 residues in the CDR3. Germline CDR1 reads SGHRS; CDR2 reads YFSETQ. CDR3 nucleotides: TGCGCCAGCAGCTCCAGGGGGAGGGCTAATGAAAAACTGTTTTTT. Translation: CASSSRGRANEKLFF. Full variable domain (rest looked up from reference TRBV5-1 and TRBJ1-4): KAGVTQTPRYLIKTRGQQVTLSCSPISGHRSVSWYQQTPGQGLQFLFEYFSETQRNKGNFPGRFSGRQFSNSRSEMNVSTLELGDSALYLCASSSRGRANEKLFFGSGTQLSVL.

The V call is TRBV9, the J call TRBJ2-5; 9 positions match TRBD1. V trimming: 4 bases; J trimming: 3 bases; junction bases outside the gene matches: 4. The V gene's germline CDR1 is SGDLS and CDR2 YYNGEE. This CDR3 spans 14 amino acids. CDR3 region: CASSPRQGEETQYF. CDR3 nucleotides: TGTGCCAGCAGCCCCCGACAGGGGGAAGAGACCCAGTACTTC.

This sequence joins TRBV28 and TRBJ1-5; possibly TRBD1 for D (6 bases). With 6 bases removed from V and 3 bases from J, the gap between germline ends came to 12 bases. Germline CDR1 is MDHEN and CDR2 is SYDVKM. This CDR3 is 14 amino acids long. CDR3: CASRGGQPNQPQHF. The CDR3 DNA reads as TGTGCCAGCAGGGGTGGACAGCCCAATCAGCCCCAGCATTTT.